The 6 T cell receptor beta chains below come from one sample, sequenced in a study of post-analysis software for immune sequencing data. Antigen specificity for these receptors is unknown. TCR beta cDNA libraries included unique molecular identifiers. Via MiXCR, TCRdb re-called the PCR reads, giving one row per CDR3 protein. The sample has some 890,000 distinct CDR3 sequences, roughly half seen once; the top ten hold approximately 4.2%. Study-wide findings and caveats: Relative to controls, patients had about five TRBV segments at higher frequency, with TRBV5-6, TRBV5-1 and TRBV20-1 among these.

Material: blood. These receptors were taken from a girl between 10 and 17 years old with multiple sclerosis.

A few counts support this clonotype. The chain uses TRBV3-1 and TRBJ2-1; unclear D gene. V was shortened by 1 base and J by 5 bases, with 12 bases between the two germline ends. Germline assignment: CDR1 LGHDT and CDR2 YNNKEL (reference sequence). This CDR3 is built from 15 residues. The CDR3 coding sequence is TGTGCCAGCAGCCAAGCCCGACGGTTGGACAATGAGCAGTTCTTC. This encodes CASSQARRLDNEQFF.

The chain links TRBV20-1 to TRBJ1-2; TRBD1 matches 7 bases. J gave up 0 bases and V 1 base, and 5 bases lay outside the gene matches. The V gene's germline CDR1 is DFQATT and CDR2 SNEGSKA (reference sequence). The CDR3 length is 15 residues. CDR3 coding DNA: TGCAGTGCTAGAGGCCAGACAGGGCCTAACTATGGCTACACCTTC. Its translation is CSARGQTGPNYGYTF.

The chain links TRBV7-9 to TRBJ1-1, with D possibly being TRBD1 (5 bases). Deletions cut 1 base from V and 4 bases from J, with 13 bases between. This CDR3 is built from 15 residues. In germline, CDR1 is SEHNR, CDR2 FQNEAQ (reference sequence). Here the CDR3 reads CASSLVPERGTEAFF. In DNA, the CDR3 is TGTGCCAGCAGCTTAGTCCCGGAAAGGGGCACTGAAGCTTTCTTT.

The table lists this clonotype with a count of one. This rearrangement joins TRBV6-1 to TRBJ1-6; the D gene is possibly TRBD1 (5 bases). The V end lost 6 bases, the J end lost 6 bases, and 15 bases lay between the germline ends. The CDR3 length is 15 residues. Germline V gives CDR1 MNHNS, CDR2 SASEGT. The CDR3 nucleotides read TGTGCCAGCAGGGCTGAGGGACTTACTAATTCACCCCTCCACTTT. Translating it yields CASRAEGLTNSPLHF.

This clonotype has only a few counts. This chain connects TRBV7-9 to TRBJ2-7; 7 bases fit TRBD1. The length of the CDR3 is 16 residues. J gave up 1 base and V 4 bases, and 10 bases lay outside the gene matches. Germline CDR1 and CDR2: SEHNR and FQNEAQ (reference sequence). The CDR3 loop is CASSSSTGTESYEQYF. As DNA, the CDR3 is TGTGCCAGCAGCTCATCTACCGGGACAGAGTCCTACGAGCAGTACTTC.

This clonotype was seen only a few times. The chain carries TRBV29-1 and TRBJ1-6, with D possibly being TRBD1 (6 bases). V was shortened by 4 bases and J by 6 bases, with 13 bases between the two germline ends. This CDR3 spans 14 amino acids. Germline loops: CDR1 SQVTM, CDR2 ANQGSEA. The CDR3 loop is CSVATDRVNSPLHF. CDR3 coding DNA: TGCAGCGTTGCTACGGACAGAGTTAATTCACCCCTCCACTTT.